The rows below give T cell receptor beta chains drawn from one sample of a study of shared T cell receptors in the human thymus. Profiled with immunoSEQ multiplex PCR; TCRdb holds only in-frame clones, not every one. There are 500,000 to 550,000 clones in the sample; around 78% occur only once, and 0.01% to 0.015% lies in the top ten. The sample was also reused in another study, on human thymus T cells.

Sequencing used thymocytes. These receptors originate from a boy in the first two years of life with a congenital heart defect. CDR3s include the opening cysteine and the closing phenylalanine or tryptophan. The order of the fields is CDR3 protein, CDR3 DNA, clone size, D gene, V gene, CDR3 length, J gene. A D gene is named only where the DNA matches it firmly. Rows may omit the clone size; those that give it use once, few, many or a size class.

CDR3aa: CASADRDNEKLFF
CDR3nt: TGTGCCAGCGCAGACAGGGATAATGAAAAACTGTTTTTT
abundance: -
d_gene: TRBD1
v_gene: TRBV28
len: 13
j_gene: TRBJ1-4

CDR3aa: CASSQDWLAGLQETQYF
CDR3nt: TGCGCCAGCAGCCAAGATTGGCTAGCGGGACTCCAAGAGACCCAGTACTTC
abundance: -
d_gene: TRBD2
v_gene: TRBV4-1
len: 17
j_gene: TRBJ2-5

CDR3aa: CASSLPSGRHTGELFF
CDR3nt: TGTGCCAGCAGCTTACCGAGCGGGAGGCACACCGGGGAGCTGTTTTTT
abundance: -
d_gene: TRBD2
v_gene: TRBV11-3
len: 16
j_gene: TRBJ2-2

CDR3aa: CASSLGAGTSGTSYNEQFF
CDR3nt: TGTGCCAGCAGCTTAGGTGCCGGGACTAGCGGGACCTCCTACAATGAGCAGTTCTTC
abundance: few
d_gene: TRBD2
v_gene: TRBV7-6
len: 19
j_gene: TRBJ2-1

CDR3aa: CASSVGGAIGVSQRETQYF
CDR3nt: TGTGCCAGCAGCGTAGGGGGCGCGATAGGTGTTAGTCAAAGAGAGACCCAGTACTTC
abundance: -
d_gene: -
v_gene: TRBV9
len: 19
j_gene: TRBJ2-5

CDR3aa: CASSPTSGTYYEQYF
CDR3nt: TGTGCCAGCAGCCCGACTAGCGGGACCTACTACGAGCAGTACTTC
abundance: once
d_gene: TRBD2
v_gene: TRBV6-5
len: 15
j_gene: TRBJ2-7

CDR3aa: CASSLARGAPRMHF
CDR3nt: TGTGCCAGCAGCTTAGCCAGGGGGGCCCCTCGGATGCACTTC
abundance: -
d_gene: -
v_gene: TRBV7-9
len: 14
j_gene: TRBJ2-7

CDR3aa: CASSQDPGSGRDTQYF
CDR3nt: TGCGCCAGCAGCCAAGATCCAGGAAGCGGGAGGGATACGCAGTATTTT
abundance: few
d_gene: TRBD2
v_gene: TRBV4-3
len: 16
j_gene: TRBJ2-3

CDR3aa: CASSFQDRHEKLFF
CDR3nt: TGTGCCAGCAGTTTCCAGGACAGACATGAAAAACTGTTTTTT
abundance: -
d_gene: -
v_gene: TRBV28
len: 14
j_gene: TRBJ1-4

CDR3aa: CAWSGGVRNEQFF
CDR3nt: TGTGCCTGGAGCGGAGGGGTACGCAATGAGCAGTTCTTC
abundance: few
d_gene: -
v_gene: TRBV30
len: 13
j_gene: TRBJ2-1

CDR3aa: CATRRWGPDEQYF
CDR3nt: TGTGCCACCCGACGGTGGGGGCCCGATGAGCAGTACTTC
abundance: -
d_gene: -
v_gene: TRBV28
len: 13
j_gene: TRBJ2-7

CDR3aa: CASRTGEKWRYEQYF
CDR3nt: TGTGCCAGCAGAACAGGGGAGAAATGGCGATACGAGCAGTACTTC
abundance: -
d_gene: TRBD1
v_gene: TRBV6-4
len: 15
j_gene: TRBJ2-7

CDR3aa: CASSPTGGADTEAFF
CDR3nt: TGTGCCAGTAGCCCTACGGGGGGTGCGGACACTGAAGCTTTTTTT
abundance: -
d_gene: -
v_gene: TRBV19
len: 15
j_gene: TRBJ1-1

CDR3aa: CASSLEVEGLAAPGVYEQYF
CDR3nt: TGTGCCAGCAGCTTGGAGGTGGAGGGACTAGCGGCCCCCGGGGTCTACGAGCAGTACTTC
abundance: -
d_gene: TRBD2
v_gene: TRBV5-4
len: 20
j_gene: TRBJ2-7

CDR3aa: CASSPETEGTEAFF
CDR3nt: TGTGCCAGCAGCCCCGAGACTGAAGGAACTGAAGCTTTCTTT
abundance: few
d_gene: -
v_gene: TRBV7-9
len: 14
j_gene: TRBJ1-1

CDR3aa: CASSEADWNYGYTF
CDR3nt: TGTGCCAGCAGTGAAGCGGACTGGAATTATGGCTACACCTTC
abundance: -
d_gene: -
v_gene: TRBV6-1
len: 14
j_gene: TRBJ1-2

CDR3aa: CATSRVEAAYSNQPQHF
CDR3nt: TGTGCCACCAGCAGAGTGGAGGCAGCTTATAGCAATCAGCCCCAGCATTTT
abundance: -
d_gene: -
v_gene: TRBV15
len: 17
j_gene: TRBJ1-5

CDR3aa: CASSLGTGGPGNTIYF
CDR3nt: TGTGCCAGCAGCTTGGGGACAGGGGGGCCCGGAAACACCATATATTTT
abundance: once
d_gene: TRBD1
v_gene: TRBV5-5
len: 16
j_gene: TRBJ1-3

CDR3aa: CASSRPSRDSTGELFF
CDR3nt: TGTGCCAGCAGTCGACCATCGCGGGACTCCACCGGGGAGCTGTTTTTT
abundance: few
d_gene: -
v_gene: TRBV28
len: 16
j_gene: TRBJ2-2

CDR3aa: CASSVTSGRANEQFF
CDR3nt: TGTGCCAGCAGCGTCACTAGCGGGAGGGCCAATGAGCAGTTCTTC
abundance: once
d_gene: TRBD2
v_gene: TRBV9
len: 15
j_gene: TRBJ2-1

CDR3aa: CAWSLPRGVIDEAFF
CDR3nt: TGTGCCTGGAGTCTTCCCCGGGGGGTAATTGACGAAGCTTTCTTT
abundance: -
d_gene: -
v_gene: TRBV30
len: 15
j_gene: TRBJ1-1

CDR3aa: CAWSGRGRRLAGELPNYNEQFF
CDR3nt: TGTGCCTGGAGTGGGAGAGGCAGAAGGTTAGCGGGAGAGTTACCCAACTACAATGAGCAGTTCTTC
abundance: few
d_gene: TRBD2
v_gene: TRBV30
len: 22
j_gene: TRBJ2-1

CDR3aa: CASSGGGTVDEQYF
CDR3nt: TGTGCCAGCAGTGGGGGCGGGACAGTGGACGAGCAGTACTTC
abundance: -
d_gene: -
v_gene: TRBV2
len: 14
j_gene: TRBJ2-7